The clone carrying this TCR beta chain came up a few times. Each CDR3 protein gets one entry after TCRdb re-called the RT-PCR reads with MiXCR. This sample has approximately 720,000 distinct CDR3 sequences, with over 12% found just once. The CDR3 consists of 17 residues. The germline V gene has CDR1 LGHDT and CDR2 YNNKEL (reference sequence). Trimming removed 4 bases from V and 2 bases from J; junction bases left unmatched: 8. The chain has TRBV3-1 and TRBJ2-2; the match to TRBD2 covers 9 bases. This TCR was sampled from a female donor in good health, serving as a healthy control. Material: memory CD4+ T cells from blood. CDR3 loop: CASSLQTSGYNTGELFF. The CDR3 DNA follows: TGTGCCAGCAGCCTCCAGACTAGCGGATACAACACCGGGGAGCTGTTTTTT.